The sequence of this T cell receptor (beta chain) was determined in a study of identifying expanded T cells in peripheral blood. Notes on the study in general: Clone count variance between roughly 2-week samples rose with total template count.

Assay: immunoSEQ multiplex PCR; the TCRdb copy retains only in-frame clones and omits some. Of approximately 58,000 clones listed, roughly 87% are singletons. About this clone: Its antigen is not identified.

The CDR3 covers 15 residues. Germline CDR1 is PRHDT and CDR2 is FYEKMQ (reference sequence). V was pared by 5 bases and J by 5 bases, with 11 bases of the junction left unmatched. The receptor was derived from a person aged 18 to 70 in good health. The source material was blood. This chain uses TRBV13 with TRBJ2-5; 7 nucleotides line up with TRBD2. CDR3 sequence: CASSPRGLSGETQYF. The CDR3 nucleotides are TGTGCCAGCAGCCCAAGGGGACTATCAGGGGAGACCCAGTACTTC.